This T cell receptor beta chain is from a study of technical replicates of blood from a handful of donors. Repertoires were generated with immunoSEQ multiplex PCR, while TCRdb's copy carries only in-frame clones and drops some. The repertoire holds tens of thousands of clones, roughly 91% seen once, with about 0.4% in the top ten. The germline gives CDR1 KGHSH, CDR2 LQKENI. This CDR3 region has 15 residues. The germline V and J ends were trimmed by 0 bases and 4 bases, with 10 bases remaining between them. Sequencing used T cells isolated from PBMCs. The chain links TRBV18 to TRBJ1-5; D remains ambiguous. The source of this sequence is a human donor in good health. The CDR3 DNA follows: TGTGCCAGCTCACCACCGCCGGCGGTAAATCAGCCCCAGCATTTT. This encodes CASSPPPAVNQPQHF.